This T cell receptor beta chain comes out of a study of vaccination effects on CD4 cells after COVID-19. Study results and limitations: Marked contraction was observed in infection-induced and vaccine-induced clones late after vaccination.

In the case of this clone: What it binds is unknown.

The repertoire was sequenced with immunoSEQ multiplex PCR; TCRdb's copy has only in-frame clones and lacks some. This table has around 20,000 clones, 70% appearing once. Germline CDR1 is SGDLS and CDR2 is YYNGEE. J was trimmed by 7 bases and V by 2 bases; bases with no gene match: 8. This CDR3 has 15 amino acids. Expansion of antigen-specific CD4+ T cells with viral peptide pools was carried out by the ViraFEST assay before sequencing. The culture ran for approximately 10 days before CD4+ T cells were isolated. The chain is built from TRBV9 and TRBJ2-1, with 8 bases that match TRBD2. The sample consisted of CD4+ T cells from PBMCs cultured with HCoV-229E spike peptides, taken before COVID-19 vaccination. The sequence came from a human donor who received a COVID-19 vaccine. In DNA, the CDR3 is TGTGCCAGCAGCGTGGGAGCGGGGGTTTGGAATGAGCAGTTCTTC. It codes for CASSVGAGVWNEQFF.